These 2 T cell receptor beta chains share one sample of origin, sequenced in a study of shared clonotypes between healthy human individuals. It was CD45RO-negative cells, positively selected for CCR7, that made up naive CD8 cells, with terminally differentiated effector memory CD45RA+ cells excluded. TCRdb's table, derived via immunoSEQ multiplex PCR, lists solely in-frame clones and lacks some. Of about 2.1 million clones listed, 85% to 95% were seen once; the top ten hold 1.5% to 2%. Sample: naive CD8+ T cells from PBMCs. The receptors stem from a man aged 18 to 35 in good health. Some clones in this sample may be carry-over from other donors' samples.

J is TRBJ1-1 and V is TRBV7-9; 9 bases are a match to TRBD1. This CDR3 is built from 15 residues. With V trimmed by 5 bases and J by 5 bases, 9 bases remained unmatched. Per germline, CDR1 SEHNR and CDR2 FQNEAQ (reference sequence). CDR3 region: CASSTRQGVQTEAFF. In nucleotides, the CDR3 is TGTGCCAGCAGCACCAGACAGGGGGTTCAGACTGAAGCTTTCTTT.

The chain uses TRBV13 and TRBJ1-1; tentatively, D is TRBD1 (5 bases). The V end lost 5 bases, the J end lost 6 bases, and 13 bases lay between the germline ends. The CDR3 length is 13 residues. The germline gives CDR1 PRHDT, CDR2 FYEKMQ (reference sequence). The CDR3 bases are TGTGCCAGCAGCCTAACGGGGCTTGCTGAAGCTTTCTTT. Residues: CASSLTGLAEAFF.